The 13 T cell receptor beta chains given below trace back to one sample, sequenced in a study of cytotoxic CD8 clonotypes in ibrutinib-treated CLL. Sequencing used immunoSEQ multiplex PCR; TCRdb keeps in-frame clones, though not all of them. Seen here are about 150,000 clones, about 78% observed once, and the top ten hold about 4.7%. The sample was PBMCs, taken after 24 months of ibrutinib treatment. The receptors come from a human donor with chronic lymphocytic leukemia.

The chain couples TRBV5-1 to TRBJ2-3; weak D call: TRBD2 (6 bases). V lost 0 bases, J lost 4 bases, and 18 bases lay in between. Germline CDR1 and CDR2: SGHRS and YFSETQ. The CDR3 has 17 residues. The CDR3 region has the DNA TGCGCCAGCAGCTTGGGGGCCCCGGGGGTGGGGTCAGATACGCAGTATTTT. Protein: CASSLGAPGVGSDTQYF.

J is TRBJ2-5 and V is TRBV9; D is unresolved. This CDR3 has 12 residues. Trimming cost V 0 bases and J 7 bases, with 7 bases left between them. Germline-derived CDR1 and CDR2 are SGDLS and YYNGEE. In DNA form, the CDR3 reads TGTGCCAGCAGCGTAGAGCCCGGGACCCAGTACTTC. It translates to CASSVEPGTQYF.

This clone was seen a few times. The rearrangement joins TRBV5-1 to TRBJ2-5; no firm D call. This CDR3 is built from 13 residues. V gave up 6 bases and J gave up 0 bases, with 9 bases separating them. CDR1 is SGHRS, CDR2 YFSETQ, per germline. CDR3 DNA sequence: TGCGCCAGCAAAGACCAAAACCAAGAGACCCAGTACTTC. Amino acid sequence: CASKDQNQETQYF.

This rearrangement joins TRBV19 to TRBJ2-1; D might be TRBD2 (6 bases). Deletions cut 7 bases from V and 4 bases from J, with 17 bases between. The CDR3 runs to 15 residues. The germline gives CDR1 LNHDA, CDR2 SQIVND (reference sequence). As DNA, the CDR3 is TGTGCCAGTAACCCGGAGGGGTGGCGATACAATGAGCAGTTCTTC. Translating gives CASNPEGWRYNEQFF.

CDR3 nucleotide sequence: TGCGCCAGCAGCTGGGGGAACGCTAGCCCCACAGATACGCAGTATTTT. This encodes CASSWGNASPTDTQYF. The chain recombines TRBV5-1 with TRBJ2-3; D may correspond to TRBD1 or TRBD2 (5 bases each). The CDR3 contains 16 residues. V lost 3 bases and J lost 2, with 16 bases in between. CDR1 and CDR2 from the germline V gene are SGHRS and YFSETQ.

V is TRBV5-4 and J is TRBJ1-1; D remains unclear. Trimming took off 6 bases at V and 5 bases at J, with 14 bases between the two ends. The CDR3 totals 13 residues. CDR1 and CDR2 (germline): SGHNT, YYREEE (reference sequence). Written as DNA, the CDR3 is TGTGCCAGCACCCCCTCCCTGGGGACTGAAGCTTTCTTT. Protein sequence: CASTPSLGTEAFF.

CDR3 nucleotides: TGTGCCAGCACCGTAACAGGGGGCAGTGGGTACGAGCAGTACTTC. As protein: CASTVTGGSGYEQYF. The rearrangement joins TRBV28 to TRBJ2-7, with TRBD1 identical over 9 bases. This CDR3 region has 15 residues. The J segment lost 4 bases and the V segment lost 7 bases, leaving 11 bases of the junction unmatched. Germline loops: CDR1 MDHEN, CDR2 SYDVKM.

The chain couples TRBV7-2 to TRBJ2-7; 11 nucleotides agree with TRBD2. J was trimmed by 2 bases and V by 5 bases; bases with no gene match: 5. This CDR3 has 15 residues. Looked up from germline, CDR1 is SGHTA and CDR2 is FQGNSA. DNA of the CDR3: TGTGCCAGCAGCCCCCGACTAGCGGGGACCTACGAGCAGTACTTC. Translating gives CASSPRLAGTYEQYF.

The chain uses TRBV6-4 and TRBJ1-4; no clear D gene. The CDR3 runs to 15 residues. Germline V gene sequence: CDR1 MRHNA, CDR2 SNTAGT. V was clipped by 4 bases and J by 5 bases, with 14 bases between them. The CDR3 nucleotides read TGTGCCAGCAGTGCAACGGACGGAACAAATGAAAAACTGTTTTTT. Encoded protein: CASSATDGTNEKLFF.

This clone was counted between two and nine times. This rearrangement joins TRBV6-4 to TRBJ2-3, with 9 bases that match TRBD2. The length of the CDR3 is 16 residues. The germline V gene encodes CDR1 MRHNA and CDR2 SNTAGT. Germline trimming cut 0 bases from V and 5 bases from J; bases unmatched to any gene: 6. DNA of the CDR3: TGTGCCAGCAGTGACTCTGCGGGAGGGGCGGGAGATACGCAGTATTTT. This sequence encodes CASSDSAGGAGDTQYF.

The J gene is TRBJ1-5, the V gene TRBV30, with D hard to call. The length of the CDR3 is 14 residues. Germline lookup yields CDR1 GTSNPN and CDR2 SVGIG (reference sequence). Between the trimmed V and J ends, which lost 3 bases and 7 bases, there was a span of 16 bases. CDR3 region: CAWSDGPLGQPQHF. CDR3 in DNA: TGTGCCTGGAGCGACGGCCCCCTGGGGCAGCCCCAGCATTTT.

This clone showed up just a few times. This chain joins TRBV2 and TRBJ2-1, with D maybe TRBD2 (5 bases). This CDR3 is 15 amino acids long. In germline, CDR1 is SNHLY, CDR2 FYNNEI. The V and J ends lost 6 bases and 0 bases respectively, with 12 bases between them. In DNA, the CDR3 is TGTGCCAGCAGGCAGCGGAGGAGCTCCTACAATGAGCAGTTCTTC. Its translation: CASRQRRSSYNEQFF. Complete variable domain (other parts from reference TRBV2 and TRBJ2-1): EPEVTQTPSHQVTQMGQEVILRCVPISNHLYFYWYRQILGQKVEFLVSFYNNEISEKSEIFDDQFSVERPDGSNFTLKIRSTKLEDSAMYFCASRQRRSSYNEQFFGPGTRLTVL.

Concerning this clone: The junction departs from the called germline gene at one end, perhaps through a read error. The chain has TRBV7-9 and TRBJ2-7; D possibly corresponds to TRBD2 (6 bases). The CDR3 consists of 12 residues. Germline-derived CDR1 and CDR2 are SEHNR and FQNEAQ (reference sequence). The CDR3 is CASSLGGDPVGF. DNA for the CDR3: TGTGCCAGCAGCTTAGGGGGGGACCCGGTGGGCTTC. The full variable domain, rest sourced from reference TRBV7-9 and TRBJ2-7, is DTGVSQNPRHKITKRGQNVTFRCDPISEHNRLYWYRQTLGQGPEFLTYFQNEAQLEKSRLLSDRFSAERPKGSFSTLEIQRTEQGDSAMYLCASSLGGDPVGFGPGTRLTVT.